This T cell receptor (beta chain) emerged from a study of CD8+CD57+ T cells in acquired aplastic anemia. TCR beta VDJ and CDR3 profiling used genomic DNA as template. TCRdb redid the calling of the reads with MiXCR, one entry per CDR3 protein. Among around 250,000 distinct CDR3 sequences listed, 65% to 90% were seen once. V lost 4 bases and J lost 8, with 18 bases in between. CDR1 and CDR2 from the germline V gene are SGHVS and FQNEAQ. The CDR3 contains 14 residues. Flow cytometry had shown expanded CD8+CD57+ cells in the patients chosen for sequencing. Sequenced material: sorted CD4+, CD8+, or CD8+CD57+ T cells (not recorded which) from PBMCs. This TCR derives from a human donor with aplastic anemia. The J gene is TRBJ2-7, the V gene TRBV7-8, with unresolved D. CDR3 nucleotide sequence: TGTGCCAGCAGCTCCTCGGAAGGTCCCGATAAGCAGTACTTC. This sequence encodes CASSSSEGPDKQYF.